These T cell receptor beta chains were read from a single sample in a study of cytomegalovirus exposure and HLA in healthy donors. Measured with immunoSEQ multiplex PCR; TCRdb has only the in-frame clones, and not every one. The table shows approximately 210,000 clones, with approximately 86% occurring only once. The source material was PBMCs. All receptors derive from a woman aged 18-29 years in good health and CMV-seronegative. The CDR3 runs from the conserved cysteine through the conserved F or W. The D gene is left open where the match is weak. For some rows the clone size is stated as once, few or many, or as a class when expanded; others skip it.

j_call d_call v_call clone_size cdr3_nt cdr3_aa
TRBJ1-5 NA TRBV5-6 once TGTGCCAGCAGCTTAAAGCCCAATCAGCCCCAGCATTTT CASSLKPNQPQHF
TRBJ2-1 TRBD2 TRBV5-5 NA TGTGCCAGCAGCTACGGGACTAGCCACAATGAGCAGTTCTTC CASSYGTSHNEQFF
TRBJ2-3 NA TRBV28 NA TGTGCCAGCAGCTTTCGGGGGGCCACGACGCAGTATTTT CASSFRGATTQYF
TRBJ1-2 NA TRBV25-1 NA TGTGCCAGCAGTGAAACCCCGGACTATTATTATGGCTACACCTTC CASSETPDYYYGYTF
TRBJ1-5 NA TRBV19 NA TGTGCCAGTAGTATAGAGGGCAGGTATAGCAATCAGCCCCAGCATTTT CASSIEGRYSNQPQHF
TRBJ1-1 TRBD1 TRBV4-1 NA TGCGCCAGCAGCCTTCGGACAGGGGGCGAAGCTGAAGCTTTCTTT CASSLRTGGEAEAFF
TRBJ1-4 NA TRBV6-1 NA TGTGCCAGCAGTGAATCCTGGGGGGGCTGGACTAGTGAAAAACTGTTTTTT CASSESWGGWTSEKLFF
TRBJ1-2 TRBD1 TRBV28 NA TGTGCCAGCAGTCGACCCGGGACAGGGGACTATGGCTACACCTTC CASSRPGTGDYGYTF
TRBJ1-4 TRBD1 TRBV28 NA TGTGCCAGCAGCAGGGACAGGGGGCTAAAACTGTTTTTT CASSRDRGLKLFF
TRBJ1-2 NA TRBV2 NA TGTGCCAGCAGAGCGACAGGCCCTATGAATGCCCAACCTAACTATGGCTACACCTTC CASRATGPMNAQPNYGYTF
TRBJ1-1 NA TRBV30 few TGTGCCTGGACCAAGGACAGGAACACTGAAGCTTTCTTT CAWTKDRNTEAFF